The source of this T cell receptor beta chain is a study of CD8 T cells in ankylosing spondylitis (dated 2017 in TCRdb). About the study as a whole: T cell receptor beta repertoires were profiled in healthy donors and ankylosing spondylitis patients so that disease-linked TCR variants could be found. The full study cohort comprised around 25 ankylosing spondylitis patients and 85 to 120 healthy donors. Samples of peripheral blood were taken, and for ankylosing spondylitis patients, synovial fluid was collected as well.

The CDR3 contains 14 residues, cysteine and phenylalanine counted. This entry keeps only the CDR3 DNA: 42 bases, framed from base 1. V is cut by 6 bases and J by 3 bases, and the space between the germline ends is 17 bases. The germline V gene (reference sequence) sets CDR1 to DFQATT and CDR2 to SNEGSKA. The sequencing machine was an Illumina HiSeq 2500. TCR beta libraries were prepared by quantitative 5'-RACE with molecular barcodes. In the paper's pipeline: To identify disease-linked TCR variants, a new computational method was used, one built on a probabilistic model of VDJ rearrangement. TCRdb trimmed the raw reads at Q25, called clones with MiXCR and kept productive beta chains. CDR3 protein sequences are deduplicated, and each keeps its most common genes and DNA. TCRdb's processing, not the authors', yielded these V and J calls. The sample table lists 470,000 or so distinct CDR3 sequences, roughly 25% of them with a count of one. 0.75% to 0.9% of the sample rests with the top ten.

The research as a whole found: Blood from ankylosing spondylitis patients appeared to be characterized by a TCR beta motif composed of eight or nine highly homologous amino acid variants. The disease-linked clones were reported to be significantly enriched in matched synovial fluid samples from ankylosing spondylitis patients. In peripheral blood, the disease-linked clones were found at relatively low frequencies and had a CD8+ phenotype. Some motif variants were previously reported in synovial fluid and blood of reactive arthritis patients, suggesting common disease-initiation mechanisms.

Concerning this clonotype itself: No cognate antigen has been identified for it. No much larger clone exists at a distance of one base, and base qualities are not known.

Recombination joined TRBV20-1 with TRBJ2-5; a tentative D match to TRBD1 spans 5 bases. This clonotype originated in a male donor with ankylosing spondylitis. Input material: blood, either unsorted or a sorted T cell fraction (not recorded which). The base sequence is TGCAGTGCGGCACAGGTCCTGGGGAAAGAGACCCAGTACTTC. Translated, this is CSAAQVLGKETQYF.